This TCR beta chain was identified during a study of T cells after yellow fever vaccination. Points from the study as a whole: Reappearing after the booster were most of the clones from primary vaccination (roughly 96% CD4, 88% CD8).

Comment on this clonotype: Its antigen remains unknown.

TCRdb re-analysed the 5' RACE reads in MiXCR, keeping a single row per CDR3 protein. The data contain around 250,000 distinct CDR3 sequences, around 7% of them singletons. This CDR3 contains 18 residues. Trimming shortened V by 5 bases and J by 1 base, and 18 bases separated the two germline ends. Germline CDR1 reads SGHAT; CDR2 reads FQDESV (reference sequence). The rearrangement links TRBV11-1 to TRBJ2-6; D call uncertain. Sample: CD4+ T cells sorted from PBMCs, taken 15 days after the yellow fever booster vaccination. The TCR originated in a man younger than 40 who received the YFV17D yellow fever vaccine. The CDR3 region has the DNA TGTGCCAGCAGCATCGACTCCCATAAGAGATCTGGGGCCAACGTCCTGACTTTC. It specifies CASSIDSHKRSGANVLTF.